One sample yielded the 29 T cell receptor beta chains listed below, sequenced in a study of cytomegalovirus exposure and HLA in healthy donors. Primers included in the PCR were 60 Vbeta and 13 Jbeta primers. Clones were read by immunoSEQ multiplex PCR, and TCRdb kept only the in-frame ones, dropping some. Here the sample spans around 130,000 clones, 60% to 80% being singletons. Sequenced input: PBMCs. The receptors derive from a woman between 55 and 75 years old in good health and CMV-seronegative.

The CDR3 loop reads CAISEPLVLAATDTQYF. For the CDR3, the DNA is TGTGCCATCAGTGAGCCTCTGGTACTAGCGGCAACAGATACGCAGTATTTT. The chain joins TRBV10-3 to TRBJ2-3; 8 bases line up with TRBD2. Per germline, CDR1 ENHRY and CDR2 SYGVKD. The CDR3 is 17 residues long. Trimming at V came to 2 bases and at J to 3 bases, leaving 10 bases not matched to a gene.

The rearrangement joins TRBV5-1 to TRBJ2-5, with 9 bases that match TRBD2. The ends lost 4 bases at V and 5 bases at J; junction bases unmatched: 9. Germline V gene lookup returns CDR1 SGHRS and CDR2 YFSETQ. The CDR3 sequence is 15 residues long. The CDR3 nucleotides read TGCGCCAGCAGCCTTACCGGGACTAGCCATGAGACCCAGTACTTC. Protein product: CASSLTGTSHETQYF.

V and J are TRBV5-1 and TRBJ2-7; 7 bases match TRBD1. Germline V gene lookup returns CDR1 SGHRS and CDR2 YFSETQ. The CDR3 spans 15 residues. The J segment lost 5 bases and the V segment lost 4 bases, leaving 12 bases of the junction unmatched. CDR3 sequence (DNA): TGCGCCAGCAGCCAACGACAGGGATCCTACCACGAGCAGTACTTC. Translation gives CASSQRQGSYHEQYF.

V and J are TRBV15 and TRBJ2-7; 13 bases fit TRBD2. CDR1 is LNHNV, CDR2 YYDKDF, per germline (reference sequence). V was pared by 4 bases and J by 7 bases, with 7 bases of the junction left unmatched. This CDR3 contains 15 residues. In DNA, the CDR3 is TGTGCCACCAGCACCGGACTAGCGGGAGTCGGGGAGCAGTACTTC. Encoded protein: CATSTGLAGVGEQYF.

This chain links TRBV10-1 with TRBJ2-1, with D possibly TRBD2 on 6 matching bases. Germline assignment: CDR1 WNHNN and CDR2 SYGVQD (reference sequence). Deletions cut 4 bases from V and 9 bases from J, with 13 bases between. The CDR3 has 13 residues. CDR3 sequence (DNA): TGCGCCAGCAGTGGGGGGGAGAGTCGTGAGCAGTTCTTC. Residues: CASSGGESREQFF.

The rearrangement joins TRBV7-8 to TRBJ2-2, with D possibly TRBD2 on 5 matching bases. Germline CDR1 SGHVS, CDR2 FQNEAQ. V was trimmed by 4 bases and J by 0 bases, leaving 9 bases between them. This CDR3 is 15 amino acids long. CDR3 nucleotide sequence: TGTGCCAGCAGCTCCCGGGGATCGAACACCGGGGAGCTGTTTTTT. Its translation: CASSSRGSNTGELFF.

The chain employs TRBV28 and TRBJ1-3; D not resolved. Germline V gene sequence: CDR1 MDHEN, CDR2 SYDVKM. The CDR3 length is 15 residues. V lost 2 bases and J lost 1, with 9 bases in between. CDR3 DNA: TGTGCCAGCAGTTTAAATCCGGGGTCTGGAAACACCATATATTTT. As protein: CASSLNPGSGNTIYF.

The rearrangement joins TRBV19 to TRBJ1-6; tentative D call: TRBD1 (5 bases). Trimming removed 7 bases from V and 6 bases from J, with 16 bases in between. Germline V gene data show CDR1 as LNHDA and CDR2 as SQIVND (reference sequence). This CDR3 has 15 residues. CDR3 residues: CASTYSGRVNSPLHF. In DNA, the CDR3 is TGTGCCAGTACCTACTCCGGCAGGGTTAATTCACCCCTCCACTTT.

The V gene is TRBV2, the J gene TRBJ2-2; 7 nucleotides align to TRBD2. The junction had 9 bases not matched to a gene; V was cut back by 7 bases and J by 4 bases. The CDR3 contains 15 residues. Germline V gives CDR1 SNHLY, CDR2 FYNNEI. As DNA, the CDR3 is TGTGCCAGCATTGGTAGCGGGCGATCCACCGGGGAGCTGTTTTTT. Its protein product is CASIGSGRSTGELFF.

This clone was found a few times. The genes are TRBV2 and TRBJ1-6; 9 positions agree with TRBD1. CDR1 and CDR2 from the germline V gene are SNHLY and FYNNEI. The CDR3 consists of 13 residues. Losses at the gene ends were 7 bases for V and 7 bases for J; bases not matched to a gene: 2. The CDR3 is CASKGTGNSPLHF. DNA of the CDR3: TGTGCCAGCAAAGGGACAGGGAATTCACCCCTCCACTTT.

The chain uses TRBV5-1 and TRBJ2-7, with D perhaps matching TRBD1 (8 bases). Trimming took off 2 bases at V and 6 bases at J, with 15 bases between the two ends. The CDR3 totals 14 residues. Germline loops: CDR1 SGHRS, CDR2 YFSETQ. CDR3 residues: CASSLMTGEGEQYF. CDR3 nucleotide sequence: TGCGCCAGCAGCTTAATGACAGGGGAGGGCGAGCAGTACTTC.

This clone has just a few counts. The chain recombines TRBV5-1 with TRBJ2-1; 9 bases fit TRBD1. CDR1 and CDR2 (germline): SGHRS, YFSETQ. The J segment lost 4 bases and the V segment lost 4 bases, leaving 9 bases of the junction unmatched. CDR3 length: 16 amino acids. CDR3 coding DNA: TGCGCCAGCAGCCGAAAACCCGGGACAGGGTACAATGAGCAGTTCTTC. Encoded protein: CASSRKPGTGYNEQFF. Full variable domain (remainder filled in from reference TRBV5-1 and TRBJ2-1): KAGVTQTPRYLIKTRGQQVTLSCSPISGHRSVSWYQQTPGQGLQFLFEYFSETQRNKGNFPGRFSGRQFSNSRSEMNVSTLELGDSALYLCASSRKPGTGYNEQFFGPGTRLTVL.

Note on this clone: The junction differs from germline at one of its ends, possibly a read error. The J gene is TRBJ2-3, the V gene TRBV7-9, with 12 bases lining up with TRBD2. CDR1 and CDR2 from the germline V gene are SEHNR and FQNEAQ (reference sequence). The CDR3 has 17 residues. The CDR3 loop reads CSSSRRVTSGRPDTQYF. The CDR3, as DNA: TGTTCCAGCAGTCGGAGGGTAACTAGCGGGAGGCCAGATACGCAGTATTTT.

Only one count was recorded for this clone. The chain couples TRBV18 to TRBJ1-2; 9 bases map to TRBD1. The CDR3 consists of 15 residues. V gave up 3 bases and J gave up 5 bases; unmatched junction bases: 7. Germline V gives CDR1 KGHSH, CDR2 LQKENI. CDR3 sequence (DNA): TGTGCCAGCTCACCTACCCGGACAGGGGATTATGGCTACACCTTC. Protein: CASSPTRTGDYGYTF.

Comment on this clone: The junction differs from germline at one of its ends, possibly a read error. This rearrangement joins TRBV4-1 to TRBJ1-6; D uncertain. The CDR3 extends over 20 amino acids. Germline CDR1 and CDR2: MGHRA and YSYEKL. The CDR3 loop is CASSQDSGGVDRSYNSPPHF. The DNA for the CDR3 is TGCGCCAGCAGCCAAGATTCGGGCGGGGTAGATCGCTCCTATAATTCACCCCCCCACTTT.

V and J are TRBV10-2 and TRBJ2-5, with TRBD1 matching over 8 bases. The germline gives CDR1 WSHSY, CDR2 SAAADI. The CDR3 spans 13 residues. Trimming cost V 8 bases and J 4 bases; bases outside gene matches: 6. The CDR3 region is CASRRGTGETQYF. The CDR3 DNA is TGCGCCAGCCGCAGGGGGACAGGAGAGACCCAGTACTTC.

The chain carries TRBV28 and TRBJ1-2; 12 bases fit TRBD1. The germline V gene has CDR1 MDHEN and CDR2 SYDVKM. This CDR3 spans 14 amino acids. The trim removed 1 base at V and 11 bases at J, leaving 5 bases unmatched. The CDR3 is CASSLYGTGGRYTF. For the CDR3, the DNA is TGTGCCAGCAGTTTATACGGGACAGGGGGCCGGTACACCTTC.

This clone appeared once. The chain is built from TRBV2 and TRBJ2-3, with D possibly TRBD2 on 5 matching bases. This CDR3 comprises 14 residues. From germline, CDR1 is SNHLY and CDR2 FYNNEI. V was trimmed by 8 bases and J by 6 bases, leaving 18 bases between them. The CDR3 reads CASARANPQDTQYF. CDR3 in DNA: TGTGCCAGCGCGAGGGCTAATCCACAGGATACGCAGTATTTT.

With regard to this clone: This same CDR3 is encoded by further DNA sequences in the sample. The J gene is TRBJ1-5, the V gene TRBV4-1, with 8 nucleotides matching TRBD1. Trimming at V came to 1 base and at J to 5 bases, leaving 4 bases not matched to a gene. Germline loops: CDR1 MGHRA, CDR2 YSYEKL. The CDR3 totals 15 residues. Here the CDR3 DNA reads TGCGCCAGCAGCCAAGCCCAGGGGGCGGATCAGCCCCAGCATTTT. Translation: CASSQAQGADQPQHF.

This chain links TRBV5-8 with TRBJ1-2, with D unclear. The ends were cut back, 4 bases at V and 8 bases at J, with 15 bases in the middle. This CDR3 has 13 residues. CDR1 and CDR2 (germline): SGHTS, YDEGEE. CDR3 loop: CASSPTWVRGYTF. The DNA of the CDR3 is TGTGCCAGCAGCCCGACTTGGGTTAGGGGCTACACCTTC.

This clone was found a few times. J is TRBJ2-7 and V is TRBV28; 8 positions match TRBD1. There are 15 residues in the CDR3. CDR1 MDHEN and CDR2 SYDVKM come from the germline V gene. V gave up 5 bases and J gave up 1 base; unmatched junction bases: 7. CDR3 loop: CASSRDRPVSYEQYF. The DNA of the CDR3 is TGTGCCAGCAGTCGGGACAGGCCTGTTTCCTACGAGCAGTACTTC.

This clone has more than one count but fewer than ten. The CDR3 DNA sequence: TGTGCCAGCAGCGTAGAGGGACTAGCTCCCCAGGAGCAGTTCTTC. Its protein is CASSVEGLAPQEQFF. V usage is TRBV9 and J usage is TRBJ2-1, with TRBD2 identical over 9 bases. The CDR3 runs to 15 residues. J gave up 10 bases and V 0 bases, and 8 bases lay outside the gene matches. CDR1 is SGDLS, CDR2 YYNGEE, per germline.

The chain recombines TRBV6-1 with TRBJ2-3; TRBD2 agrees at 14 bases. The CDR3 is made up of 15 amino acids. Germline lookup yields CDR1 MNHNS and CDR2 SASEGT. The V and J ends lost 11 bases and 1 base, in that order; junction bases with no gene match: 5. As DNA, the CDR3 is TGTGCCGGAGAGACTAGCGGGAGGGGCACAGATACGCAGTATTTT. Amino acids: CAGETSGRGTDTQYF.

V usage is TRBV27 and J usage is TRBJ2-5, with D tentatively TRBD1 (5 bases). V lost 4 bases and J lost 0, with 18 bases in between. The CDR3 contains 17 residues. The germline gives CDR1 MNHEY, CDR2 SMNVEV (reference sequence). CDR3 residues: CASSSHLGRANQETQYF. The CDR3 DNA reads TGTGCCAGCAGTTCGCACCTAGGCAGGGCCAACCAAGAGACCCAGTACTTC.

This clone has a handful of counts. This chain joins TRBV14 and TRBJ2-3; maybe TRBD1 (5 bases). Germline V gene data show CDR1 as SGHDN and CDR2 as FVKESK. The CDR3 has 16 amino acids. V was shortened by 3 bases and J by 5 bases, with 18 bases between the two germline ends. The CDR3 DNA follows: TGTGCCAGCAGCCAGGGGCGGAAGTCCCAGGGAGATACGCAGTATTTT. Its translation is CASSQGRKSQGDTQYF.

This chain connects TRBV5-1 to TRBJ2-2; D is possibly TRBD2 (5 bases). Germline CDR1 SGHRS, CDR2 YFSETQ. Trimming pared 5 bases from V and 0 bases from J, leaving 8 bases between. The CDR3 is 14 residues long. In nucleotides, the CDR3 is TGCGCCAGCAGGGGGAGATCGAACACCGGGGAGCTGTTTTTT. It codes for CASRGRSNTGELFF.

The genes are TRBV4-1 and TRBJ2-5; perhaps TRBD2 as D (6 bases). This CDR3 contains 15 residues. Germline values: CDR1 MGHRA, CDR2 YSYEKL. V was shortened by 1 base and J by 3 bases, with 12 bases between the two germline ends. The CDR3 loop is CASSQGGLTEETQYF. In nucleotides, the CDR3 is TGCGCCAGCAGCCAAGGAGGACTAACAGAAGAGACCCAGTACTTC.

This clone has only a few counts. This chain uses TRBV7-9 with TRBJ2-3; TRBD2 agrees at 11 bases. Germline V CDR1 and CDR2: SEHNR, FQNEAQ (reference sequence). Trimming took 4 bases from V and 2 from J; bases not matched to a gene: 5. The CDR3 loop spans 16 amino acids. CDR3 sequence reads: CASSWLAGGVTDTQYF. The CDR3 nucleotides are TGTGCCAGCAGCTGGTTAGCGGGGGGGGTCACAGATACGCAGTATTTT.

The chain has TRBV6-4 and TRBJ1-6; D is uncertain. Deletions cut 4 bases from V and 7 bases from J, with 11 bases between. The CDR3 length is 14 residues. From germline, CDR1 is MRHNA and CDR2 SNTAGT. Here the CDR3 DNA reads TGTGCCAGCAGTGTCTCTTTCCAGAATTCACCCCTCCACTTT. The encoded protein is CASSVSFQNSPLHF.